One and the same sample provided the 20 T cell receptor beta chains below, sequenced in a study of blood T cells in healthy people across ages. Together with a sample-barcoded 5' primer, a J-beta primer mix was included in a second PCR lasting roughly 6 to 12 cycles. TCRdb passed the 5' RACE reads through MiXCR, listing each CDR3 protein once. In the table there are around 1,900,000 distinct CDR3 sequences, about 39% of which are singletons. The sequencing sample was made of blood. These receptors were obtained from a human donor in good health.

This clonotype was counted between two and nine times. This sequence joins TRBV5-1 and TRBJ2-6, with TRBD2 as a possible D gene (5 bases). V lost 2 bases, J lost 6 bases, and 12 bases lay in between. The CDR3 consists of 15 residues. The germline gives CDR1 SGHRS, CDR2 YFSETQ. CDR3 sequence: CASSFTGSSANVLTF. The CDR3 DNA is TGCGCCAGCAGCTTTACGGGGTCCTCGGCCAACGTCCTGACTTTC.

The chain carries TRBV20-1 and TRBJ2-5; TRBD1 agrees at 8 bases. The tail of the sequence fits TRBJ2-7 better, so the J call may be wrong. CDR1 DFQATT and CDR2 SNEGSKA come from the germline V gene (reference sequence). The CDR3 runs 16 residues. CDR3 nucleotides: TGCAGTGCTGAACAAAGTCCCGACAGGGGAAGGTACGAGCAGTACTTC. The encoded protein is CSAEQSPDRGRYEQYF.

CDR3 sequence (DNA): TGCAGCGTTGAAGCTGGACAGGTGTCCTACAATGAGCAGTTCTTC. Amino acids: CSVEAGQVSYNEQFF. The gene calls are TRBV29-1 and TRBJ2-1; TRBD1 matches 7 bases. CDR1 is SQVTM, CDR2 ANQGSEA, per germline. Unmatched junction bases numbered 4, after V lost 1 base and J lost 1 base. The CDR3 has 15 amino acids.

Only one count was recorded for this clonotype. This chain links TRBV6-2 or TRBV6-3 with TRBJ2-1, with 9 bases lining up with TRBD1. V lost 7 bases to trimming and J lost 3 bases; unmatched junction nucleotides: 16. The CDR3 is 18 residues long. The germline gives CDR1 MNHEY, CDR2 SVGEGT. The DNA for the CDR3 is TGTGCCAGCAAACCGGGACAGGGAATGTTGGGTTACTACAATGAGCAGTTCTTC. Translation gives CASKPGQGMLGYYNEQFF.

The V call is TRBV7-2, the J call TRBJ1-1; 11 bases are shared with TRBD1. The germline V gene encodes CDR1 SGHTA and CDR2 FQGNSA. V dropped 4 bases and J dropped 5; count of bases not matched to a gene: 9. The CDR3 spans 16 residues. CDR3 in DNA: TGTGCCAGCAGCTCGCCGGGACAGGGGGGAAGAACTGAAGCTTTCTTT. This codes for CASSSPGQGGRTEAFF.

This clonotype has only one observation. This chain connects TRBV29-1 to TRBJ1-1; D remains ambiguous. V was trimmed by 5 bases and J by 4 bases, leaving 8 bases between them. This CDR3 has 11 amino acids. Germline CDR1 SQVTM, CDR2 ANQGSEA. The CDR3 loop reads CSVFASTEAFF. CDR3 sequence (DNA): TGCAGCGTTTTTGCGAGCACTGAAGCTTTCTTT.

The CDR3 sequence is CSVPDRFDEQYF. In DNA form, the CDR3 reads TGCAGTGTCCCGGACAGGTTCGACGAGCAGTACTTC. The V call is TRBV20-1, the J call TRBJ2-7, with 7 bases that match TRBD1. V shed 7 bases and J 5 bases; nucleotides not matched to a gene: 8. Germline CDR1 and CDR2: DFQATT and SNEGSKA (reference sequence). The CDR3 runs 12 residues.

This clonotype was recorded many times. The chain combines TRBV11-2 with TRBJ2-6; unclear D gene. Germline V lookup: CDR1 SGHAT, CDR2 FQNNGV. Trimming removed 0 bases from V and 0 bases from J, with 3 bases in between. There are 15 residues in the CDR3. CDR3 amino acids: CASSLEISGANVLTF. CDR3 bases: TGTGCCAGCAGCTTAGAGATCTCTGGGGCCAACGTCCTGACTTTC.

This clonotype was counted ten times or more. The CDR3 nucleotides are TGCGCCAGCAGCCAAGAAAACGCTGGGGCCAACGTCCTGACTTTC. Amino acid sequence: CASSQENAGANVLTF. V and J are TRBV4-3 and TRBJ2-6; no definite D call. Germline V CDR1 and CDR2: LGHNA, YSLEER. CDR3 length: 15 amino acids. Deletions cut 0 bases from V and 2 bases from J, with 5 bases between.

CDR3 nucleotide sequence: TGCAGCACCCGCCAGGCTGAAGCTTTCTTT. This gives the protein CSTRQAEAFF. The chain employs TRBV29-1 and TRBJ1-1; D not resolved. This CDR3 comprises 10 residues. Germline V gene data show CDR1 as SQVTM and CDR2 as ANQGSEA. V shed 8 bases and J shed 6 bases, with 10 bases lying between them. The entire variable domain, with the rest obtained from reference TRBV29-1 and TRBJ1-1, is as follows: SAVISQKPSRDICQRGTSLTIQCQVDSQVTMMFWYRQQPGQSLTLIATANQGSEATYESGFVIDKFPISRPNLTFSTLTVSNMSPEDSSIYLCSTRQAEAFFGQGTRLTVV.

This chain connects TRBV9 to TRBJ2-5, with TRBD2 matching over 12 bases. The length of the CDR3 is 17 residues. Trimming removed 0 bases from V and 1 base from J; junction bases left unmatched: 4. In germline, CDR1 is SGDLS, CDR2 YYNGEE. The CDR3 coding sequence is TGTGCCAGCAGCGTAGGACTAGCGGGGGAGATCCAAGAGACCCAGTACTTC. It is translated as CASSVGLAGEIQETQYF. The full variable domain, rest sourced from reference TRBV9 and TRBJ2-5, is DSGVTQTPKHLITATGQRVTLRCSPRSGDLSVYWYQQSLDQGLQFLIQYYNGEERAKGNILERFSAQQFPDLHSELNLSSLELGDSALYFCASSVGLAGEIQETQYFGPGTRLLVL.

There are a few counts of this clonotype. CDR3 sequence reads: CASSPIPGQGPYNEQFF. The DNA of the CDR3 is TGTGCCAGCAGCCCAATTCCGGGACAGGGGCCCTACAATGAGCAGTTCTTC. V usage is TRBV7-9 and J usage is TRBJ2-1, with 10 bases that match TRBD1. Germline V lookup: CDR1 SEHNR, CDR2 FQNEAQ (reference sequence). The CDR3 covers 17 residues. The ends lost 5 bases at V and 2 bases at J; junction bases unmatched: 9. Using reference TRBV7-9 and TRBJ2-1 for the parts outside the CDR3, the full variable domain is DTGVSQNPRHKITKRGQNVTFRCDPISEHNRLYWYRQTLGQGPEFLTYFQNEAQLEKSRLLSDRFSAERPKGSFSTLEIQRTEQGDSAMYLCASSPIPGQGPYNEQFFGPGTRLTVL.

V is TRBV9 and J is TRBJ2-3, with 8 bases fitting TRBD2. Germline V gives CDR1 SGDLS, CDR2 YYNGEE. The CDR3 loop spans 16 amino acids. The trim removed 0 bases at V and 4 bases at J, leaving 7 bases unmatched. The CDR3 here is CASSVGVAGFADTQYF. The CDR3 DNA reads TGTGCCAGCAGCGTAGGGGTAGCGGGGTTTGCAGATACGCAGTATTTT.

This clonotype was seen more than once but under ten times. V and J are TRBV20-1 and TRBJ2-7; 9 bases line up with TRBD2. CDR3 length: 17 amino acids. V was clipped by 1 base and J by 2 bases; unmatched bases: 12. Germline values: CDR1 DFQATT, CDR2 SNEGSKA (reference sequence). The CDR3 is CSARGVAGARIPYEQYF. CDR3 bases: TGCAGTGCTAGAGGTGTAGCGGGGGCCCGAATTCCCTACGAGCAGTACTTC.

The chain combines TRBV7-2 with TRBJ2-1; D perhaps matches TRBD2 (6 bases). The length of the CDR3 is 16 residues. Trimming pared 11 bases from V and 8 bases from J, leaving 28 bases between. Per the germline V gene, CDR1 is SGHTA and CDR2 is FQGNSA. The CDR3 DNA sequence: TGTGCCGACAGCTTACAACCACATAGGGGAGGCGATGAGCAGTTCTTC. Translated, it gives CADSLQPHRGGDEQFF. Full variable domain (remainder filled in from reference TRBV7-2 and TRBJ2-1): GAGVSQSPSNKVTEKGKDVELRCDPISGHTALYWYRQSLGQGLEFLIYFQGNSAPDKSGLPSDRFSAERTGGSVSTLTIQRTQQEDSAVYLCADSLQPHRGGDEQFFGPGTRLTVL.

This clonotype appeared many times. CDR3 DNA: TGTGCCAGCAGTTTACGGCTAGCCTCCTACAATGAGCAGTTCTTC. It specifies CASSLRLASYNEQFF. The J gene is TRBJ2-1, the V gene TRBV7-2; TRBD2 is a possible D gene (5 bases). This CDR3 region has 15 residues. Trimming removed 6 bases at V and 0 bases at J, with 12 bases between. Germline V CDR1 and CDR2: SGHTA, FQGNSA.

The table lists this clonotype with a few counts. V gene TRBV6-2 or TRBV6-3 combines with J gene TRBJ2-1; D uncertain. Germline CDR1 is MNHEY and CDR2 is SVGEGT. The CDR3 spans 15 residues. Trimming took off 8 bases at V and 4 bases at J, with 18 bases between the two ends. CDR3 in DNA: TGTGCCAGCCTTCGTCCGGGCGAACCTTACAATGAGCAGTTCTTC. Translated: CASLRPGEPYNEQFF.

Many counts were recorded for this clonotype. A junction boundary mismatches the germline segment, possibly from a read error. The rearrangement joins TRBV5-1 to TRBJ2-1; 7 bases are shared with TRBD2. Germline V gives CDR1 SGHRS, CDR2 YFSETQ. The CDR3 has 13 amino acids. CDR3 loop: CASSFRLANEQFF. CDR3 bases: TGTGCCAGCAGCTTTCGACTAGCCAATGAGCAGTTCTTC.

This sequence joins TRBV7-9 and TRBJ2-4; D unresolved. Germline lookup yields CDR1 SEHNR and CDR2 FQNEAQ (reference sequence). V lost 8 bases, J lost 1 base, and 9 bases lay in between. CDR3 length: 13 residues. The CDR3 here is CASGVGAKNIQYF. CDR3 sequence (DNA): TGTGCCAGCGGGGTTGGGGCCAAAAACATTCAGTACTTC.

V is TRBV5-1 and J is TRBJ1-4, with D tentatively TRBD1 (5 bases). Germline V CDR1 and CDR2: SGHRS, YFSETQ. V was pared by 2 bases and J by 5 bases, with 13 bases between. CDR3 length equals 15 residues. The CDR3 protein is CASSLVGTANEKLFF. The CDR3 DNA sequence: TGCGCCAGCAGCTTAGTGGGGACCGCGAATGAAAAACTGTTTTTT.